These T cell receptor beta chains were read from a single sample in a study of T cells in Graves' hyperthyroidism and ophthalmopathy. One entry per CDR3 protein, called by TCRdb with MiXCR from the multiplex PCR reads. Here the sample spans hundreds of thousands of distinct CDR3 sequences, 35% to 45% being singletons. The sequenced sample was blood. These receptors came from a man aged 18-30 years with Graves' hyperthyroidism. CDR3s include the opening cysteine and the closing phenylalanine or tryptophan. A D gene is named only where the DNA matches it firmly. Some rows mark clone size as missing; the rest say once, few, many or name a class of expanded clone.

v_call: TRBV7-9; cdr3_length: 16; j_call: TRBJ2-5; clone_size: .; d_call: TRBD2; cdr3_nt: TGTGCCAGCAGCCCGGGACTAGCGAGTATGAAAGAGACCCAGTACTTC; cdr3_aa: CASSPGLASMKETQYF
v_call: TRBV29-1; cdr3_length: 12; j_call: TRBJ1-1; clone_size: .; d_call: .; cdr3_nt: TGCAGCGCACGGGACATATGGACTGAAGCTTTCTTT; cdr3_aa: CSARDIWTEAFF
v_call: TRBV5-1; cdr3_length: 16; j_call: TRBJ2-2; clone_size: .; d_call: .; cdr3_nt: TGCGCCAGCAGCCAAGAATCTAGGCGGTATACCGGGGAGCTGTTTTTT; cdr3_aa: CASSQESRRYTGELFF
v_call: TRBV11-1; cdr3_length: 14; j_call: TRBJ2-7; clone_size: few; d_call: TRBD1; cdr3_nt: TGTGCCAGCACAACCCGGGACAGAAGCTACGAGCAGTACTTC; cdr3_aa: CASTTRDRSYEQYF
v_call: TRBV4-3; cdr3_length: 13; j_call: TRBJ2-7; clone_size: few; d_call: .; cdr3_nt: TGCGCCAGCAGCCAAGGGAATGGCTACGAGCAGTACTTC; cdr3_aa: CASSQGNGYEQYF
v_call: TRBV27; cdr3_length: 13; j_call: TRBJ1-1; clone_size: few; d_call: .; cdr3_nt: TGTGCCAGCACTTCACCTTGGGGGCGTGAAGCTTTCTTT; cdr3_aa: CASTSPWGREAFF
v_call: TRBV20-1; cdr3_length: 13; j_call: TRBJ1-5; clone_size: few; d_call: .; cdr3_nt: TGCAGTGCTCCGGGCCAGACCCTTTGGTCCCAGCATTTT; cdr3_aa: CSAPGQTLWSQHF
v_call: TRBV10-3; cdr3_length: 14; j_call: TRBJ2-2; clone_size: once; d_call: .; cdr3_nt: TGTGCCAGCAGTTACTCGACCAGCACCGGGGAGCTGTTTTTT; cdr3_aa: CASSYSTSTGELFF
v_call: TRBV5-1; cdr3_length: 16; j_call: TRBJ2-7; clone_size: .; d_call: TRBD2; cdr3_nt: TGCGCCAGCAGCTTGGGTCCCGGGAGGGCCTCGGCCGAGCAGTACTTC; cdr3_aa: CASSLGPGRASAEQYF
v_call: TRBV2; cdr3_length: 13; j_call: TRBJ2-2; clone_size: .; d_call: .; cdr3_nt: TGTGCCAGCAAAAACAGGGTAACCGGGGAGCTGTTTTTT; cdr3_aa: CASKNRVTGELFF
v_call: TRBV7-8; cdr3_length: 14; j_call: TRBJ2-7; clone_size: many; d_call: .; cdr3_nt: TGTGCCAGCAGCCCTCGTCGGCTGGCCTACGAGCAGTACTTC; cdr3_aa: CASSPRRLAYEQYF
v_call: TRBV29-1; cdr3_length: 13; j_call: TRBJ1-2; clone_size: .; d_call: TRBD1; cdr3_nt: TGCAGCGGTCGTGGACAGGGGGACTATGGCTACACCTTC; cdr3_aa: CSGRGQGDYGYTF
v_call: TRBV7-6; cdr3_length: 15; j_call: TRBJ1-5; clone_size: many; d_call: TRBD1; cdr3_nt: TGTGCCAGCAGCCTAGGACAGGGACTCTATCAGCCCCAGCATTTT; cdr3_aa: CASSLGQGLYQPQHF
v_call: TRBV20-1; cdr3_length: 15; j_call: TRBJ2-6; clone_size: .; d_call: .; cdr3_nt: TGCAGTGCTAAAGAAGAAGGGGTTGGGGCCAACGTCCTGACTTTC; cdr3_aa: CSAKEEGVGANVLTF
v_call: TRBV28; cdr3_length: 16; j_call: TRBJ1-4; clone_size: .; d_call: .; cdr3_nt: TGTGCCAGCAGTTTGGGGGGAGTTGTTTCCACTGAAAAACTGTTTTTT; cdr3_aa: CASSLGGVVSTEKLFF
v_call: TRBV15; cdr3_length: 14; j_call: TRBJ2-5; clone_size: many; d_call: TRBD2; cdr3_nt: TGTGCCACCAGCACAGGACTAGCGGAAGAGACCCAGTACTTC; cdr3_aa: CATSTGLAEETQYF
v_call: TRBV20-1; cdr3_length: 13; j_call: TRBJ1-1; clone_size: many; d_call: TRBD1; cdr3_nt: TGCAGTGCTCCGGACAGGGTAAAAACTGAAGCTTTCTTT; cdr3_aa: CSAPDRVKTEAFF
v_call: TRBV4-1; cdr3_length: 14; j_call: TRBJ1-6; clone_size: few; d_call: .; cdr3_nt: TGCGCCAGCAGCCCAGATCGCCAAAATTCACCCCTCCACTTT; cdr3_aa: CASSPDRQNSPLHF
v_call: TRBV4-1; cdr3_length: 16; j_call: TRBJ1-1; clone_size: .; d_call: .; cdr3_nt: TGCGCCAGCAGCCAAGCAAATCGCGGTTTGAACACTGAAGCTTTCTTT; cdr3_aa: CASSQANRGLNTEAFF
v_call: TRBV19; cdr3_length: 16; j_call: TRBJ2-7; clone_size: few; d_call: TRBD2; cdr3_nt: TGTGCCAGTAGTCCAAGGCAGCGGGGGAGAACCTACGAGCAGTACTTC; cdr3_aa: CASSPRQRGRTYEQYF
v_call: TRBV7-3; cdr3_length: 14; j_call: TRBJ2-7; clone_size: once; d_call: TRBD2; cdr3_nt: TGTGCCAGCGGTAAGCGGGACTTCCCCGCCGAGCAGTACTTC; cdr3_aa: CASGKRDFPAEQYF
v_call: TRBV11-2; cdr3_length: 13; j_call: TRBJ1-2; clone_size: many; d_call: TRBD1; cdr3_nt: TGTGCCAGCAGCCAGGGGGGGGACTATGGCTACACCTTC; cdr3_aa: CASSQGGDYGYTF
v_call: TRBV20-1; cdr3_length: 13; j_call: TRBJ1-1; clone_size: .; d_call: .; cdr3_nt: TGCAGTGCTAGAGTGCCAGCGACCACTGAAGCTTTCTTT; cdr3_aa: CSARVPATTEAFF
v_call: TRBV7-9; cdr3_length: 16; j_call: TRBJ2-7; clone_size: few; d_call: TRBD2; cdr3_nt: TGTGCCAGCAGCGGCGGACTAGCGGAAGGATCCTACGAGCAGTACTTC; cdr3_aa: CASSGGLAEGSYEQYF
v_call: TRBV10-3; cdr3_length: 17; j_call: TRBJ2-5; clone_size: .; d_call: .; cdr3_nt: TGTGCCAGCAGTGAAGGAAATTTCCCGGGGGCCATCGAGACCCAGTACTTC; cdr3_aa: CASSEGNFPGAIETQYF
v_call: TRBV5-5; cdr3_length: 13; j_call: TRBJ2-5; clone_size: .; d_call: .; cdr3_nt: TGTGCCAGCAGCTTGGTTTCGGTGGAGACCCAGTACTTC; cdr3_aa: CASSLVSVETQYF
v_call: TRBV7-9; cdr3_length: 12; j_call: TRBJ1-1; clone_size: .; d_call: .; cdr3_nt: TGTGCCAGCAGCCCGGGGTCAGGCCTAACTTTCTTT; cdr3_aa: CASSPGSGLTFF
v_call: TRBV7-2; cdr3_length: 15; j_call: TRBJ2-7; clone_size: once; d_call: .; cdr3_nt: TGTGCCAGCAGACCCCATGAGGACAGCTTCTACGAGCAGTACTTC; cdr3_aa: CASRPHEDSFYEQYF
v_call: TRBV5-4; cdr3_length: 14; j_call: TRBJ1-6; clone_size: .; d_call: TRBD1; cdr3_nt: TGTGCCAACAGCTTGGGGACAGGAGGCTCACCCCTCCACTTT; cdr3_aa: CANSLGTGGSPLHF
v_call: TRBV12-5; cdr3_length: 15; j_call: TRBJ2-7; clone_size: .; d_call: TRBD1; cdr3_nt: TGTGCTAGTGGAACCGGGACAGGGGTTTACTACGAGCAGTACTTC; cdr3_aa: CASGTGTGVYYEQYF
v_call: TRBV7-8; cdr3_length: 16; j_call: TRBJ1-1; clone_size: many; d_call: TRBD1; cdr3_nt: TGTGCCAGCACCCAGGGGCCAGGGGGCATGAACACTGAAGCTTTCTTT; cdr3_aa: CASTQGPGGMNTEAFF
v_call: TRBV5-1; cdr3_length: 16; j_call: TRBJ1-1; clone_size: .; d_call: .; cdr3_nt: TGCGCCAGCAGCTTTGTTCGACCGGGGATGAACACTGAAGCTTTCTTT; cdr3_aa: CASSFVRPGMNTEAFF
v_call: TRBV7-9; cdr3_length: 15; j_call: TRBJ1-1; clone_size: few; d_call: TRBD1; cdr3_nt: TGTGCCAGCAGCAAACAGGGGGTGAAAAACACTGAAGCTTTCTTT; cdr3_aa: CASSKQGVKNTEAFF
v_call: TRBV6-1; cdr3_length: 14; j_call: TRBJ2-2; clone_size: .; d_call: .; cdr3_nt: TGTGCCAGCACGGTGGCAGTAAACACCGGGGAGCTGTTTTTT; cdr3_aa: CASTVAVNTGELFF
v_call: TRBV7-2; cdr3_length: 12; j_call: TRBJ2-1; clone_size: .; d_call: .; cdr3_nt: TGTGCCATTAACGGGGATGGCAATGAGCAGTTCTTC; cdr3_aa: CAINGDGNEQFF
v_call: TRBV4-1; cdr3_length: 18; j_call: TRBJ2-6; clone_size: .; d_call: .; cdr3_nt: TGCGCCAGCAGCCAAGACGCCTTTATCAGCTCTGGGGCCAACGTCCTGACTTTC; cdr3_aa: CASSQDAFISSGANVLTF
v_call: TRBV15; cdr3_length: 15; j_call: TRBJ1-2; clone_size: many; d_call: .; cdr3_nt: TGTGCCACCAGCAGAAGACAGAGAGCTAACTATGGCTACACCTTC; cdr3_aa: CATSRRQRANYGYTF
v_call: TRBV12-3/TRBV12-4; cdr3_length: 12; j_call: TRBJ1-1; clone_size: many; d_call: TRBD1; cdr3_nt: TGTGCCACCGGGGACAGGGGAACTGAAGCTTTCTTT; cdr3_aa: CATGDRGTEAFF
v_call: TRBV10-3; cdr3_length: 12; j_call: TRBJ1-1; clone_size: .; d_call: .; cdr3_nt: TGTGCCAGCACCAGTAGGGGTAATGAAGCTTTCTTT; cdr3_aa: CASTSRGNEAFF
v_call: TRBV20-1; cdr3_length: 15; j_call: TRBJ2-7; clone_size: few; d_call: .; cdr3_nt: TGCAGTGCTAGAGATGGGGGGCAGGGGTCCTACGAGCAGTACTTC; cdr3_aa: CSARDGGQGSYEQYF
v_call: TRBV7-9; cdr3_length: 14; j_call: TRBJ2-5; clone_size: .; d_call: .; cdr3_nt: TGTGCCAGCAGCTCAGAAAGCGTCCGGGAGACCCAGTACTTC; cdr3_aa: CASSSESVRETQYF
v_call: TRBV5-5; cdr3_length: 15; j_call: TRBJ1-5; clone_size: few; d_call: .; cdr3_nt: TGTGCCAGCAGCTTTATCAGCGGTAGCAATCAGCCCCAGCATTTT; cdr3_aa: CASSFISGSNQPQHF
v_call: TRBV2; cdr3_length: 12; j_call: TRBJ2-7; clone_size: many; d_call: .; cdr3_nt: TGTGCCAGCAGTGAGCGGGGTGACGAGCAGTACTTC; cdr3_aa: CASSERGDEQYF
v_call: TRBV29-1; cdr3_length: 12; j_call: TRBJ2-7; clone_size: .; d_call: .; cdr3_nt: TGCAGCCAAGGAGGGGAAGGCTACGAGCAGTACTTC; cdr3_aa: CSQGGEGYEQYF
v_call: TRBV12-3/TRBV12-4; cdr3_length: 13; j_call: TRBJ2-7; clone_size: few; d_call: .; cdr3_nt: TGTGCCAGCAGCGCCTCTGAAAACTACGAGCAGTACTTC; cdr3_aa: CASSASENYEQYF
v_call: TRBV7-9; cdr3_length: 17; j_call: TRBJ1-2; clone_size: .; d_call: TRBD1; cdr3_nt: TGTGCCAGCAGCTTAGTGAGAACAGGGGCCGCCGTCTATGGCTACACCTTC; cdr3_aa: CASSLVRTGAAVYGYTF